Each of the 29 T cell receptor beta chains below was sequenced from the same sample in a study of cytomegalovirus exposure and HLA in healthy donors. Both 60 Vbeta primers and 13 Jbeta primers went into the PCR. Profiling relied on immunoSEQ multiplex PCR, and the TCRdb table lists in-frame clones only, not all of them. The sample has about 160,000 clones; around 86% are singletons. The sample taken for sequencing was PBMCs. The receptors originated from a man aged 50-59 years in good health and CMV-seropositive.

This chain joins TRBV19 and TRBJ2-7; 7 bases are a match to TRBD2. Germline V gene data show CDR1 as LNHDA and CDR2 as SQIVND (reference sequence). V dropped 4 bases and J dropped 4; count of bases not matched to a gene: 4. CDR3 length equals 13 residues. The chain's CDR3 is CASSTGTTYEQYF. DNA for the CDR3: TGTGCCAGTAGTACCGGGACTACTTACGAGCAGTACTTC.

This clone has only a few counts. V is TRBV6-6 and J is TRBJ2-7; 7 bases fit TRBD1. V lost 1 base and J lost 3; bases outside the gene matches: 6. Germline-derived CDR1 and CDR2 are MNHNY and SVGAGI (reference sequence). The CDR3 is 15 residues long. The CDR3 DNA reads TGTGCCAGCAGTTACTTATCCGGGACAGACTACGAGCAGTACTTC. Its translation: CASSYLSGTDYEQYF.

The chain's CDR3 is CASSSSRYEQYF. CDR3 DNA: TGTGCCAGCAGCTCCTCGAGGTACGAGCAGTACTTC. This chain joins TRBV5-6 and TRBJ2-7; D is unclear. The CDR3 loop spans 12 amino acids. Trimming stripped 3 bases from V and 4 bases from J, with 8 bases between. Looked up from germline, CDR1 is SGHDT and CDR2 is YYEEEE.

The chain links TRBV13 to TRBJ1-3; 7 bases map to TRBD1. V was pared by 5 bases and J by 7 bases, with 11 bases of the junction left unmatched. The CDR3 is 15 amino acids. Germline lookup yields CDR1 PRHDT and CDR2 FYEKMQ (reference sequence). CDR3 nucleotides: TGTGCCAGCAGCCGAGGACCGGGACAGCAGAACACCATATATTTT. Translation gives CASSRGPGQQNTIYF.

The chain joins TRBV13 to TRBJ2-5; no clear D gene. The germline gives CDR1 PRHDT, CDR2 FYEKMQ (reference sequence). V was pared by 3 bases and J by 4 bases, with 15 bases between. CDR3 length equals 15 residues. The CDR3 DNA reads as TGTGCCAGCAGCTTGGCTGTAGCTCACCGAGAGACCCAGTACTTC. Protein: CASSLAVAHRETQYF.

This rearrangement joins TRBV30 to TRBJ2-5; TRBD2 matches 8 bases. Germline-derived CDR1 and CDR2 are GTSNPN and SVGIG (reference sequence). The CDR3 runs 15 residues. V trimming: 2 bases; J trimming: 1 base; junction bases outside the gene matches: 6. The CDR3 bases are TGTGCCTGGAGTAAGAGAGCGGGAGTCCAAGAGACCCAGTACTTC. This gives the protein CAWSKRAGVQETQYF.

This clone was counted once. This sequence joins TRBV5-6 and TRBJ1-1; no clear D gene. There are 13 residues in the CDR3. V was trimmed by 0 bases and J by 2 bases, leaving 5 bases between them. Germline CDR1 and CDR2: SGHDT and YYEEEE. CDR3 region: CASSLGLNTEAFF. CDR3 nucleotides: TGTGCCAGCAGCTTGGGCCTAAACACTGAAGCTTTCTTT.

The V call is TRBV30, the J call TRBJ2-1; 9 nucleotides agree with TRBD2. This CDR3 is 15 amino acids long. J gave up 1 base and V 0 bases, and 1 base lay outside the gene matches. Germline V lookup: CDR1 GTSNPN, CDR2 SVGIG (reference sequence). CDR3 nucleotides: TGTGCCTGGAGTGTAGCGGGAGGATCCTACAATGAGCAGTTCTTC. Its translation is CAWSVAGGSYNEQFF.

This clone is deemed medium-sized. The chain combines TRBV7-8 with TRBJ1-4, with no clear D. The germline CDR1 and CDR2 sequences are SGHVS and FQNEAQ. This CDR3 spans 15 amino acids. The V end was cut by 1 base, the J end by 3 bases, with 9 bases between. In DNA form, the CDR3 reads TGTGCCAGCAGCTTAGTGCGCGGGGCTAATGAAAAACTGTTTTTT. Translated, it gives CASSLVRGANEKLFF.

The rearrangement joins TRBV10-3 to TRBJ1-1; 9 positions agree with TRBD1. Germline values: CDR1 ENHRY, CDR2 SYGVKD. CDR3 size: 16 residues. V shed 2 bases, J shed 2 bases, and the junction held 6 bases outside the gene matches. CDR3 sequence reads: CAISEAPGQGNTEAFF. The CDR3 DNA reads TGTGCCATCAGTGAGGCCCCGGGACAGGGAAACACTGAAGCTTTCTTT.

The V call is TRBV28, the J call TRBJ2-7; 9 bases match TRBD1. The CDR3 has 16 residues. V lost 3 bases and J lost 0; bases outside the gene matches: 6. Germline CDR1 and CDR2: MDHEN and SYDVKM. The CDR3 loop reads CASSLAPGQGSYEQYF. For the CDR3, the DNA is TGTGCCAGCAGTTTGGCCCCGGGACAGGGCTCCTACGAGCAGTACTTC.

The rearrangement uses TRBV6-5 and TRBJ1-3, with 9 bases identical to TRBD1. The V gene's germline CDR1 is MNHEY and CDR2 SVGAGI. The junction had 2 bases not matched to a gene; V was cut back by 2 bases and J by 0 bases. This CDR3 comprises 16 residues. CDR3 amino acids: CASSYGTGHSGNTIYF. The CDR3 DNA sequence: TGTGCCAGCAGTTACGGGACAGGGCACTCTGGAAACACCATATATTTT.

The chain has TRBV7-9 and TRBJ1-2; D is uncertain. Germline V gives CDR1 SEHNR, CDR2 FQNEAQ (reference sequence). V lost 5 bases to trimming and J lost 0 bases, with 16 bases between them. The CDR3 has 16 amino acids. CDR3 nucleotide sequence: TGTGCCAGCAGCCCAATCCGGGGTGAACCTAACTATGGCTACACCTTC. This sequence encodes CASSPIRGEPNYGYTF.

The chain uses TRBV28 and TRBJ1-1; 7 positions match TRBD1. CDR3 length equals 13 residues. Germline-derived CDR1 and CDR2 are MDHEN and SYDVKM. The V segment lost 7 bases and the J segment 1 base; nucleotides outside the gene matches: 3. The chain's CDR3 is CASTRTGNTEAFF. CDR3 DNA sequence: TGTGCCAGCACCCGGACAGGGAACACTGAAGCTTTCTTT. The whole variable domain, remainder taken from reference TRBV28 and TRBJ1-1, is DVKVTQSSRYLVKRTGEKVFLECVQDMDHENMFWYRQDPGLGLRLIYFSYDVKMKEKGDIPEGYSVSREKKERFSLILESASTNQTSMYLCASTRTGNTEAFFGQGTRLTVV.

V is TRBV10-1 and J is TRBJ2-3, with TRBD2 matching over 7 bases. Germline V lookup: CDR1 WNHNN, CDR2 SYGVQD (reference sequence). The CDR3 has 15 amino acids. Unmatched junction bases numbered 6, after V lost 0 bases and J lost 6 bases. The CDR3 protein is CASSESLAGGDTQYF. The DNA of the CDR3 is TGCGCCAGCAGTGAGTCGTTGGCCGGGGGGGATACGCAGTATTTT.

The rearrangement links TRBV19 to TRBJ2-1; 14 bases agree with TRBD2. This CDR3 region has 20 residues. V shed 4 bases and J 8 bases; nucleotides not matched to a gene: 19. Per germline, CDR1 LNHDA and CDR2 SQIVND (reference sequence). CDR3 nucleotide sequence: TGTGCCAGTAGTACTGAAGGACAGGGTCGTAGACTAGCGGGAGGGTATGAGCAGTTCTTC. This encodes CASSTEGQGRRLAGGYEQFF.

The CDR3, as DNA: TGTGCCAGTAGTAGTCAGGCTTCTAACTATGGCTACACCTTC. Residues: CASSSQASNYGYTF. V usage is TRBV19 and J usage is TRBJ1-2; D not certain. Germline V CDR1 and CDR2: LNHDA, SQIVND (reference sequence). The CDR3 spans 14 residues. V lost 4 bases and J 0 bases, leaving 9 bases between the germline ends.

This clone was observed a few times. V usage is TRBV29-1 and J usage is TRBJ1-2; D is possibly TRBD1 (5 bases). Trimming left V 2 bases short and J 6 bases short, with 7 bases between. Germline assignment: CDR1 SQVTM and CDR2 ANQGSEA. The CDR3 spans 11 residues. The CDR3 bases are TGCAGCGTTGAAACGGGGGATGGCTACACCTTC. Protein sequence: CSVETGDGYTF.

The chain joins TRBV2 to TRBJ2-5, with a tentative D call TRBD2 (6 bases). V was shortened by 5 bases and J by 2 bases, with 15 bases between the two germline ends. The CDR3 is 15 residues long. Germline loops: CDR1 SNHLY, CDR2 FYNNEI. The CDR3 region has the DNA TGTGCCAGCAGTACACTAGCATCCCCACAAGAGACCCAGTACTTC. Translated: CASSTLASPQETQYF.

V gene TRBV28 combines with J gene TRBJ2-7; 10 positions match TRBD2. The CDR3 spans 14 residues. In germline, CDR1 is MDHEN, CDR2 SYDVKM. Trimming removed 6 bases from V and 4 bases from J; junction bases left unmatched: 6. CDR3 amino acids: CASRLSGRAYEQYF. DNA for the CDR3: TGTGCCAGCAGGCTAAGCGGGAGGGCGTACGAGCAGTACTTC.

The CDR3 sequence is CASSLARDFYNEQFF. CDR3 in DNA: TGTGCCAGCAGCTTAGCCCGTGACTTCTACAATGAGCAGTTCTTC. The chain uses TRBV7-2 and TRBJ2-1, with D hard to call. The V gene lost 0 bases and the J gene lost 3 bases, with 9 bases spanning the gap. CDR3 length equals 15 residues. Germline V gene lookup returns CDR1 SGHTA and CDR2 FQGNSA.

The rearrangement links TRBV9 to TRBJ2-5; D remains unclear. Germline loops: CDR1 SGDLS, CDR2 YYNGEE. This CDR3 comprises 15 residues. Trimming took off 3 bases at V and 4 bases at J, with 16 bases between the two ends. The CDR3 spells CASSGLGVVSETQYF. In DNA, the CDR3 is TGTGCCAGCAGCGGACTGGGTGTGGTCTCAGAGACCCAGTACTTC. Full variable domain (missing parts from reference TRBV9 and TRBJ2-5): DSGVTQTPKHLITATGQRVTLRCSPRSGDLSVYWYQQSLDQGLQFLIQYYNGEERAKGNILERFSAQQFPDLHSELNLSSLELGDSALYFCASSGLGVVSETQYFGPGTRLLVL.

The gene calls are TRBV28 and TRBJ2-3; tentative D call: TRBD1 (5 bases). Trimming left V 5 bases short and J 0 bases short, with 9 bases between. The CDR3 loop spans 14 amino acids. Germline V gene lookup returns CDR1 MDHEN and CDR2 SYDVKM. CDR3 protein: CASSTSGSTDTQYF. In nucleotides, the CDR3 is TGTGCCAGCAGTACCTCAGGGAGCACAGATACGCAGTATTTT. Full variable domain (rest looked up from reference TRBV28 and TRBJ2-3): DVKVTQSSRYLVKRTGEKVFLECVQDMDHENMFWYRQDPGLGLRLIYFSYDVKMKEKGDIPEGYSVSREKKERFSLILESASTNQTSMYLCASSTSGSTDTQYFGPGTRLTVL.

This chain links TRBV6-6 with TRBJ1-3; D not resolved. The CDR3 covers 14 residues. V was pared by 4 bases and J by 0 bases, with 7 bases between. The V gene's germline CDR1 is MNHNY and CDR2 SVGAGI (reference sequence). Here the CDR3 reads CASSSDSSGNTIYF. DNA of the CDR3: TGTGCCAGCAGTTCGGACTCCTCTGGAAACACCATATATTTT.

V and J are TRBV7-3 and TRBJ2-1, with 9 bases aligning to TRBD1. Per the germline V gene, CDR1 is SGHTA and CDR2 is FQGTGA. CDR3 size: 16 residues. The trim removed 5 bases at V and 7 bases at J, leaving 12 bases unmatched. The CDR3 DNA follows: TGTGCCAGCAGCCCGGGGACAGGGAGGGGAGAGAATGAGCAGTTCTTC. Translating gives CASSPGTGRGENEQFF.

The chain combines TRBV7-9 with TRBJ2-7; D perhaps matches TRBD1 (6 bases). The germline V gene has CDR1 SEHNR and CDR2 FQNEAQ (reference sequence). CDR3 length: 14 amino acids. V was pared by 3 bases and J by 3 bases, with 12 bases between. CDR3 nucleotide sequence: TGTGCCAGCAGCTTCAACAGGGAGATCTACGAGCAGTACTTC. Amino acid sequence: CASSFNREIYEQYF.

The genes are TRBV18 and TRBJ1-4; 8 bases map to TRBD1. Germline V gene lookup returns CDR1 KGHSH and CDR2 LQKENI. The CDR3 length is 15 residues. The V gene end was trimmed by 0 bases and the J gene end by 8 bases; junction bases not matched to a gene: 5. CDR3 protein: CASSPPAGGVEKLFF. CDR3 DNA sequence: TGTGCCAGCTCACCACCGGCAGGGGGCGTCGAAAAACTGTTTTTT.

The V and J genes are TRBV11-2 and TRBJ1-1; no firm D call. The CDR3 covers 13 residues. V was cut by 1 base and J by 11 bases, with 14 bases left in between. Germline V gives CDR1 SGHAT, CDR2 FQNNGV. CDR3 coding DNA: TGTGCCAGCAGCTTAGGGACGGTCGAGGGCGCTTTCTTT. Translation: CASSLGTVEGAFF.

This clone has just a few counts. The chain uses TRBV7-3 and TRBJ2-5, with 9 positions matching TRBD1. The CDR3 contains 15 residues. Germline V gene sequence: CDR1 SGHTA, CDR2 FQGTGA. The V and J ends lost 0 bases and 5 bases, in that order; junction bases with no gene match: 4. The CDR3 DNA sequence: TGTGCCAGCAGCTTAACGGCGGACAGGGGTGAGACCCAGTACTTC. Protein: CASSLTADRGETQYF.